This T cell receptor (beta chain) was documented in a study of blood T cell repertoires in COVID-19. The table came from immunoSEQ multiplex PCR; TCRdb's copy has only in-frame clones and leaves some out. The sample shows roughly 240,000 clones, around 80% of them seen only once. Germline loops: CDR1 LNHDA, CDR2 SQIVND (reference sequence). The CDR3 contains 15 residues. The J segment lost 4 bases and the V segment lost 6 bases, leaving 10 bases of the junction unmatched. The receptor was derived from a middle-aged man who had recovered from COVID-19. Source material: peripheral blood. This rearrangement joins TRBV19 to TRBJ2-5, with 8 bases identical to TRBD1. For the CDR3, the DNA is TGTGCCAGTAGGAATACAGGGGGAGGAACAGAGACCCAGTACTTC. Its translation: CASRNTGGGTETQYF.